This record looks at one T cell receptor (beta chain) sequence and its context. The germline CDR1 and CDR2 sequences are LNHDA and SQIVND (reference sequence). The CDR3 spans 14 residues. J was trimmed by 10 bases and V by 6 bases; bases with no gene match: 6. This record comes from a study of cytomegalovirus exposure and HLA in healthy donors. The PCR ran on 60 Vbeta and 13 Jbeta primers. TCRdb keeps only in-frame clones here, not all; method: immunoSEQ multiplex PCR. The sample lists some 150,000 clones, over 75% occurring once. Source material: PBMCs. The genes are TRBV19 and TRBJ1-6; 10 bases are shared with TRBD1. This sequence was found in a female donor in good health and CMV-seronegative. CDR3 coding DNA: TGTGCCAGTAGCGGGACAGGGGAAGGGTCACCCCTCCACTTT. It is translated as CASSGTGEGSPLHF.